A single count supports the clone carrying this TCR beta chain. Antigen: not known. Germline loops: CDR1 MNHEY, CDR2 SVGAGI. This CDR3 has 15 amino acids. J lost 0 bases, V lost 6 bases, and 5 bases had no gene match. This record belongs to a study of cytomegalovirus exposure and HLA in healthy donors. A multiplex PCR was run with 60 Vbeta primers and 13 Jbeta primers. Profiling relied on immunoSEQ multiplex PCR, and the TCRdb table lists in-frame clones only, not all of them. The sample consists of more than 200,000 clones, 60% to 80% of them appearing once. Whole-study findings and limits: High sensitivity and specificity were reportedly achieved when the classifier diagnosed cytomegalovirus status.

This sequence originates from a male donor in good health and CMV-seronegative. The V call is TRBV6-5, the J call TRBJ2-7; 10 bases are shared with TRBD1. The source material was PBMCs. CDR3 sequence (DNA): TGTGCCAGCAGCCCGGGACAGGGGAGCTCCTACGAGCAGTACTTC. Its translation is CASSPGQGSSYEQYF.